The next 32 T cell receptor beta chains were all read from a single sample in a study of OX40 agonist ivuxolimab in advanced cancers. This table comes from immunoSEQ multiplex PCR, and its TCRdb copy is limited to in-frame clones, with some not included. In the table there are over 85,000 clones, 93% of which are singletons. The sample consisted of CD4+ or CD8+ T cells sorted from blood, taken in a trial of the OX40 agonist ivuxolimab. The receptor set was obtained from an adult with an advanced solid tumor such as melanoma, head and neck, liver or kidney cancer.

In its sample, this clone was seen once. CDR3 sequence: CASSPLSAPDTQYF. The CDR3 DNA follows: TGTGCCAGCTCACCACTTTCGGCGCCAGATACGCAGTATTTT. The chain has TRBV18 and TRBJ2-3, with D uncertain. Trimming left V 1 base short and J 4 bases short, with 9 bases between. Per germline, CDR1 KGHSH and CDR2 LQKENI. The CDR3 is 14 amino acids.

The chain's CDR3 is CASSEDRGTEAFF. The DNA for the CDR3 is TGTGCCAGCAGCGAGGACAGAGGGACTGAAGCTTTCTTT. V is TRBV7-8 and J is TRBJ1-1, with D possibly TRBD1 on 6 matching bases. The CDR3 length is 13 residues. V lost 5 bases and J lost 5, with 12 bases in between. In germline, CDR1 is SGHVS, CDR2 FQNEAQ.

The chain's CDR3 is CASSRLAGEGYNEQFF. The CDR3 DNA follows: TGTGCCAGCAGCCGACTAGCGGGGGAGGGCTACAATGAGCAGTTCTTC. The rearrangement links TRBV6-6 to TRBJ2-1; 12 nucleotides line up with TRBD2. The V segment lost 6 bases and the J segment 3 bases; nucleotides outside the gene matches: 6. The CDR3 spans 16 residues. CDR1 is MNHNY, CDR2 SVGAGI, per germline (reference sequence).

This sequence joins TRBV4-2 and TRBJ1-4; perhaps TRBD1 as D (6 bases). This CDR3 has 16 amino acids. Germline assignment: CDR1 LGHNA and CDR2 YNFKEQ. V was trimmed by 0 bases and J by 8 bases, leaving 16 bases between them. The CDR3 sequence: CASSQDPGRGDEKLFF. DNA for the CDR3: TGTGCCAGCAGCCAAGATCCGGGCAGGGGAGACGAAAAACTGTTTTTT.

The chain links TRBV28 to TRBJ2-3; TRBD2 matches at 11 bases. With V trimmed by 5 bases and J by 5 bases, 6 bases remained unmatched. This CDR3 has 15 amino acids. The germline V gene encodes CDR1 MDHEN and CDR2 SYDVKM. The CDR3 sequence is CASSQLAGGKDTQYF. In DNA, the CDR3 is TGTGCCAGCAGTCAATTAGCGGGAGGGAAAGATACGCAGTATTTT.

The chain links TRBV7-9 to TRBJ2-7, with 7 bases matching TRBD1. CDR3 length: 13 residues. V lost 5 bases to trimming and J lost 0 bases; unmatched junction nucleotides: 1. Germline CDR1 is SEHNR and CDR2 is FQNEAQ (reference sequence). The CDR3 nucleotides read TGTGCCAGCAGCGGGACAGTCTCCTACGAGCAGTACTTC. This encodes CASSGTVSYEQYF.

The V call is TRBV9, the J call TRBJ2-2; the D is unclear. The CDR3 consists of 18 residues. Germline assignment: CDR1 SGDLS and CDR2 YYNGEE. V was clipped by 0 bases and J by 5 bases, with 20 bases between them. CDR3 bases: TGTGCCAGCAGCGTAGTTTCAATATCAGGATCGGGTACCGGGGAGCTGTTTTTT. Translating gives CASSVVSISGSGTGELFF.

The rearrangement links TRBV10-3 to TRBJ2-5; possibly TRBD2 for D (5 bases). V was pared by 3 bases and J by 1 base, with 12 bases between. The CDR3 consists of 15 residues. Germline CDR1 and CDR2: ENHRY and SYGVKD. The CDR3 sequence is CAISDHGLTQETQYF. The CDR3 nucleotides are TGTGCCATCAGTGACCACGGACTCACCCAAGAGACCCAGTACTTC.

V and J are TRBV5-1 and TRBJ1-4; D ambiguous. CDR3 size: 14 residues. In germline, CDR1 is SGHRS, CDR2 YFSETQ. V lost 2 bases and J 5 bases, leaving 10 bases between the germline ends. Here the CDR3 reads CASSFNSVNEKLFF. The DNA of the CDR3 is TGCGCCAGCAGCTTCAATTCAGTGAATGAAAAACTGTTTTTT.

The genes are TRBV18 and TRBJ2-7; weak D call: TRBD2 (6 bases). The CDR3 has 14 residues. From germline, CDR1 is KGHSH and CDR2 LQKENI. Trimming cost V 1 base and J 3 bases, with 10 bases left between them. The chain's CDR3 is CASSPRDWSYEQYF. The CDR3, as DNA: TGTGCCAGCTCACCACGGGACTGGAGCTACGAGCAGTACTTC.

The V call is TRBV7-9, the J call TRBJ2-7, with D possibly TRBD2 on 6 matching bases. This CDR3 is built from 12 residues. Germline-derived CDR1 and CDR2 are SEHNR and FQNEAQ (reference sequence). V lost 1 base, J lost 7 bases, and 8 bases lay in between. The CDR3 reads CASSLGGREQYF. The DNA for the CDR3 is TGTGCCAGCAGCTTAGGTGGGAGGGAGCAGTACTTC.

The chain joins TRBV7-6 to TRBJ1-5; 8 positions agree with TRBD1. The CDR3 totals 15 residues. Germline V lookup: CDR1 SGHVS, CDR2 FNYEAQ. V lost 4 bases to trimming and J lost 6 bases; unmatched junction nucleotides: 8. For the CDR3, the DNA is TGTGCCAGCAGCTATGATCAGGGGGCCGGTCAGCCCCAGCATTTT. Translation: CASSYDQGAGQPQHF.

This chain joins TRBV7-9 and TRBJ2-1; 12 bases match TRBD2. Germline values: CDR1 SEHNR, CDR2 FQNEAQ (reference sequence). The V segment lost 0 bases and the J segment 6 bases; nucleotides outside the gene matches: 3. The CDR3 is 16 amino acids. CDR3 protein: CASSLARTSGANEQFF. The CDR3 coding sequence is TGTGCCAGCAGCTTAGCCCGGACTAGCGGGGCCAATGAGCAGTTCTTC.

This clone was picked up one time. The chain uses TRBV25-1 and TRBJ1-2; no definite D call. V gave up 3 bases and J gave up 4 bases, with 6 bases separating them. The germline gives CDR1 MGHDK, CDR2 SYGVNS. This CDR3 has 12 residues. The CDR3 bases are TGTGCCAGCAGTGACTATGGCTATGGCTACACCTTC. Protein product: CASSDYGYGYTF.

In DNA, the CDR3 is TGTGCCAGCAGCCTCAAGGTGCAGGATGGCAATCAGCCCCAGCATTTT. It translates to CASSLKVQDGNQPQHF. The chain is built from TRBV7-2 and TRBJ1-5, with D unclear. This CDR3 contains 16 residues. Germline-derived CDR1 and CDR2 are SGHTA and FQGNSA. Trimming took 5 bases from V and 2 from J, leaving 16 bases between them.

The chain joins TRBV7-2 to TRBJ1-2, with D possibly TRBD1 on 6 matching bases. V dropped 7 bases and J dropped 4 bases, with 13 bases sitting between them. The CDR3 consists of 13 residues. The germline V gene has CDR1 SGHTA and CDR2 FQGNSA. CDR3 in amino acids: CASTQQGRYGYTF. As DNA, the CDR3 is TGTGCCAGCACCCAACAGGGTCGCTATGGCTACACCTTC.

The rearrangement uses TRBV28 and TRBJ1-5, with 8 positions matching TRBD1. This CDR3 has 18 residues. V was clipped by 4 bases and J by 2 bases; unmatched bases: 13. Germline assignment: CDR1 MDHEN and CDR2 SYDVKM. CDR3 DNA: TGTGCCAGCAGTTACTCAACAGGACAGGGTAGCGGCAATCAGCCCCAGCATTTT. This codes for CASSYSTGQGSGNQPQHF.

The V call is TRBV28, the J call TRBJ1-2; no firm D call. The CDR3 contains 16 residues. With 3 bases removed from V and 5 bases from J, the gap between germline ends came to 19 bases. Germline CDR1 and CDR2: MDHEN and SYDVKM. Here the CDR3 reads CASSFSARLLIYGYTF. CDR3 bases: TGTGCCAGCAGTTTCTCAGCAAGGCTCCTCATTTATGGCTACACCTTC.

The chain joins TRBV7-9 to TRBJ2-1; D gene unclear. Trimming removed 7 bases from V and 2 bases from J, with 3 bases in between. The CDR3 contains 11 residues. Germline CDR1 SEHNR, CDR2 FQNEAQ (reference sequence). The CDR3 loop is CASTPYNEQFF. The CDR3 nucleotides are TGTGCCAGCACCCCCTACAATGAGCAGTTCTTC.

The chain links TRBV5-1 to TRBJ2-1, with D perhaps TRBD1 or TRBD2 (5 bases each). Germline CDR1 and CDR2: SGHRS and YFSETQ. V was pared by 0 bases and J by 5 bases, with 24 bases between. CDR3 length: 19 residues. The CDR3 DNA is TGCGCCAGCAGCTTGGCAGGAGCCGGAAAGGGGATGAGGGACAATGAGCAGTTCTTC. It encodes CASSLAGAGKGMRDNEQFF. Using reference TRBV5-1 and TRBJ2-1 for the parts outside the CDR3, the full variable domain is KAGVTQTPRYLIKTRGQQVTLSCSPISGHRSVSWYQQTPGQGLQFLFEYFSETQRNKGNFPGRFSGRQFSNSRSEMNVSTLELGDSALYLCASSLAGAGKGMRDNEQFFGPGTRLTVL.

The genes are TRBV5-1 and TRBJ1-3; no firm D call. The ends were cut back, 4 bases at V and 0 bases at J, with 11 bases in the middle. This CDR3 has 15 residues. Germline V gene sequence: CDR1 SGHRS, CDR2 YFSETQ. The CDR3 sequence: CASSLNQNSGNTIYF. In nucleotides, the CDR3 is TGCGCCAGCAGCCTTAATCAAAACTCTGGAAACACCATATATTTT.

The chain links TRBV14 to TRBJ1-2, with unresolved D. The CDR3 extends over 12 amino acids. CDR1 SGHDN and CDR2 FVKESK come from the germline V gene. V was trimmed by 1 base and J by 6 bases, leaving 6 bases between them. CDR3 region: CASSQAGNGYTF. As DNA, the CDR3 is TGTGCCAGCAGCCAAGCGGGAAATGGCTACACCTTC.

The table lists this clone with a few counts. The rearrangement joins TRBV7-9 to TRBJ2-7; D remains ambiguous. Trimming took off 5 bases at V and 0 bases at J, with 8 bases between the two ends. The CDR3 is made up of 13 amino acids. Per germline, CDR1 SEHNR and CDR2 FQNEAQ (reference sequence). This chain's CDR3 is CASSASSSYEQYF. CDR3 bases: TGTGCCAGCAGCGCGTCGAGCTCCTACGAGCAGTACTTC. Looking up the rest from reference TRBV7-9 and TRBJ2-7 gives the full variable domain: DTGVSQNPRHKITKRGQNVTFRCDPISEHNRLYWYRQTLGQGPEFLTYFQNEAQLEKSRLLSDRFSAERPKGSFSTLEIQRTEQGDSAMYLCASSASSSYEQYFGPGTRLTVT.

In DNA, the CDR3 is TGTGCCAGCAGCCTCGGGACAGGGGCCACAGATACGCAGTATTTT. This sequence encodes CASSLGTGATDTQYF. The chain links TRBV5-4 to TRBJ2-3; 10 bases map to TRBD1. The V and J ends lost 4 bases and 2 bases, in that order; junction bases with no gene match: 4. The CDR3 consists of 15 residues. The germline gives CDR1 SGHNT, CDR2 YYREEE (reference sequence).

The V and J genes are TRBV7-9 and TRBJ1-2; D is undetermined. Trimming pared 0 bases from V and 6 bases from J, leaving 14 bases between. CDR1 is SEHNR and CDR2 is FQNEAQ in the germline V gene (reference sequence). The CDR3 consists of 15 residues. DNA of the CDR3: TGTGCCAGCAGCTTAGCGCATGATGGCGCGGATGGCTACACCTTC. It specifies CASSLAHDGADGYTF.

The chain couples TRBV5-1 to TRBJ2-1; D might be TRBD2 (6 bases). Germline CDR1 SGHRS, CDR2 YFSETQ. The CDR3 has 14 amino acids. The V gene lost 2 bases and the J gene lost 7 bases, with 13 bases spanning the gap. The CDR3 sequence is CASSFMTSNNEQFF. CDR3 bases: TGCGCCAGCAGCTTCATGACTAGTAATAATGAGCAGTTCTTC.

This clone was picked up a small number of times. This sequence joins TRBV11-2 and TRBJ1-6, with D maybe TRBD1 (6 bases). CDR1 SGHAT and CDR2 FQNNGV come from the germline V gene. The CDR3 extends over 14 amino acids. V lost 4 bases to trimming and J lost 10 bases, with 14 bases between them. DNA of the CDR3: TGTGCCAGCAGCTCGAACCTACAGGGCTCACCCCTCCACTTT. Its protein is CASSSNLQGSPLHF.

The V and J genes are TRBV28 and TRBJ1-1; no firm D call. Trimming took off 3 bases at V and 1 base at J, with 3 bases between the two ends. In germline, CDR1 is MDHEN, CDR2 SYDVKM. This CDR3 contains 12 residues. The DNA for the CDR3 is TGTGCCAGCAGTTTGACGAACACTGAAGCTTTCTTT. Its protein is CASSLTNTEAFF.

The genes are TRBV6-6 and TRBJ2-6; D gene ambiguous. V lost 4 bases, J lost 2 bases, and 0 bases lay in between. The CDR3 consists of 12 residues. Germline lookup yields CDR1 MNHNY and CDR2 SVGAGI (reference sequence). The CDR3 sequence: CASSSGANVLTF. The CDR3, as DNA: TGTGCCAGCAGTTCTGGGGCCAACGTCCTGACTTTC.

This sequence joins TRBV7-3 and TRBJ2-7, with TRBD2 identical over 15 bases. In germline, CDR1 is SGHTA, CDR2 FQGTGA. With 3 bases clipped from V and 4 bases from J, the junction kept 7 bases outside the gene matches. There are 17 residues in the CDR3. Written as DNA, the CDR3 is TGTGCCAGCAGCTTGTCCCGGGGGACTAGCGGGGGGTACGAGCAGTACTTC. It codes for CASSLSRGTSGGYEQYF.

The chain employs TRBV4-2 and TRBJ1-3; tentative D call: TRBD1 (6 bases). The CDR3 is 13 residues long. V dropped 7 bases and J dropped 1 base, with 8 bases sitting between them. Germline V gives CDR1 LGHNA, CDR2 YNFKEQ. The CDR3 sequence is CASTTGSGNTIYF. As DNA, the CDR3 is TGTGCCAGCACCACAGGGTCTGGAAACACCATATATTTT.

V gene TRBV7-2 combines with J gene TRBJ1-2; D is unresolved. The CDR3 runs to 15 residues. The germline V and J ends were trimmed by 5 bases and 6 bases, with 19 bases remaining between them. CDR1 is SGHTA and CDR2 is FQGNSA in the germline V gene. The CDR3, as DNA: TGTGCCAGCAGCCCCGCCTGGCCGGAACTCGATGGCTACACCTTC. It codes for CASSPAWPELDGYTF.